This T cell receptor beta chain is from a study of cytomegalovirus exposure and HLA in healthy donors. Study at large: Ancestry clustering placed around 80% of approximately 420 genotyped donors in the Caucasian-associated cluster.

Amplification used 60 Vbeta primers and 13 Jbeta primers. Sequencing was performed with immunoSEQ multiplex PCR; in TCRdb, only in-frame clones are kept and a portion is missing. The data contain 150,000 to 200,000 clones, 84% of them seen just once; the ten biggest clones take up around 2%. Germline CDR1 and CDR2: SGHRS and YFSETQ. The CDR3 runs 15 residues. With V trimmed by 0 bases and J by 4 bases, 4 bases remained unmatched. Sampled while nominally healthy, donors likely had unrecorded immune exposures. As for this clone: Its antigen is unknown.

Overall study results and limits: Several of the most significant clusters appeared linked to common viral pathogens, based on a later analysis.

The chain joins TRBV5-1 to TRBJ1-1, with 9 bases aligning to TRBD1. This clonotype originated in a man aged 18-30 years in good health and CMV-seronegative. Sequencing input: PBMCs. The CDR3 reads CASSLGQGGITEAFF. In DNA form, the CDR3 reads TGCGCCAGCAGCTTGGGACAGGGGGGCATCACTGAAGCTTTCTTT.